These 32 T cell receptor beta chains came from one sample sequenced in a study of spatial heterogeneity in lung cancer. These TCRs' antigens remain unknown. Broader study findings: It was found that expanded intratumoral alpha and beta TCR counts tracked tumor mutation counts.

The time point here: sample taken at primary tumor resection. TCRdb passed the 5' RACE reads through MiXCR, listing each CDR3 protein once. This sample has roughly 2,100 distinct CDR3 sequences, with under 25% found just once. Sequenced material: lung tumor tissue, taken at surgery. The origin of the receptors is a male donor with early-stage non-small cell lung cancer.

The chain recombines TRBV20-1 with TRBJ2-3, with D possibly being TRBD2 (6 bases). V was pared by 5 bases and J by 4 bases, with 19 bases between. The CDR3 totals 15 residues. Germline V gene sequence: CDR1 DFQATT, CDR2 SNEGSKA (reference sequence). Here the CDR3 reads CSAFGTPAGPDTQYF. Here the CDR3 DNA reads TGCAGTGCTTTCGGGACTCCTGCCGGGCCAGATACGCAGTATTTT.

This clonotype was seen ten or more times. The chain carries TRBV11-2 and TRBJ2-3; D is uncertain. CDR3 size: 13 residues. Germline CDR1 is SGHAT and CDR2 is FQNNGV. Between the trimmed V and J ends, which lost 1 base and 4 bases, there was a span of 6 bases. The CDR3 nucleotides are TGTGCCAGCAGCTTAGCGCAGCCAGATACGCAGTATTTT. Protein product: CASSLAQPDTQYF.

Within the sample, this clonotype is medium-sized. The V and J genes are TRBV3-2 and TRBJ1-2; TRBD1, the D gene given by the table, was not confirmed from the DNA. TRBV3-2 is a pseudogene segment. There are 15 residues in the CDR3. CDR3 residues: CASSPDRVRLYGYTF. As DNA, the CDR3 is TGTGCCAGCAGCCCCGACAGGGTCCGCTTGTATGGCTACACCTTC.

CDR3 in amino acids: CSAGPGGGNSYNEQFF. CDR3 in DNA: TGCAGTGCTGGGCCCGGAGGCGGGAATTCCTACAATGAGCAGTTCTTC. The J gene is TRBJ2-1, the V gene TRBV20-1; a possible D gene is TRBD2 (6 bases). Germline assignment: CDR1 DFQATT and CDR2 SNEGSKA (reference sequence). V dropped 5 bases and J dropped 1 base, with 18 bases sitting between them. The CDR3 sequence is 16 residues long.

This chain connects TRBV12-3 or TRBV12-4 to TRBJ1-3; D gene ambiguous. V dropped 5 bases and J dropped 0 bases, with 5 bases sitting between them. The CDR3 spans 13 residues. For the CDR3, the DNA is TGTGCCAGCAGTCTCACCTCTGGAAACACCATATATTTT. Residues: CASSLTSGNTIYF.

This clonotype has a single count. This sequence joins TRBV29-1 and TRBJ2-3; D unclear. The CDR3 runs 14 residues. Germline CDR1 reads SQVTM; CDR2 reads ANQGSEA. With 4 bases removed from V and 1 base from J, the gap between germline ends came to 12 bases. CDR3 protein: CSVVTRGRTDTQYF. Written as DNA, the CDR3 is TGCAGCGTTGTAACCCGCGGTCGCACAGATACGCAGTATTTT.

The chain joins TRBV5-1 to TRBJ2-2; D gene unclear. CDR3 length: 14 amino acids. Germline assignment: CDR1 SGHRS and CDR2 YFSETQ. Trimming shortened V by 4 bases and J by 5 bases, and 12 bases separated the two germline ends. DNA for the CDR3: TGCGCCAGCAGCCGGAGCACAGAAACCGGGGAGCTGTTTTTT. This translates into CASSRSTETGELFF.

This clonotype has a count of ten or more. The DNA of the CDR3 is TGTGCCAGCAGCTCCGCTAGCGGAAGCTCCTACAATGAGCAGTTCTTC. Encoded protein: CASSSASGSSYNEQFF. This chain links TRBV7-9 with TRBJ2-1; 7 bases are shared with TRBD2. V shed 4 bases, J shed 0 bases, and the junction held 6 bases outside the gene matches. In germline, CDR1 is SEHNR, CDR2 FQNEAQ (reference sequence). There are 16 residues in the CDR3.

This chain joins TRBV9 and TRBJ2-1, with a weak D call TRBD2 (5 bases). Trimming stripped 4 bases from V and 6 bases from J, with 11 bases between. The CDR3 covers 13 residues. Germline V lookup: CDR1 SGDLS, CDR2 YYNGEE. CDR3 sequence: CASSPGVSNEQFF. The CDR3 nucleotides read TGTGCCAGCAGCCCCGGGGTTTCCAATGAGCAGTTCTTC.

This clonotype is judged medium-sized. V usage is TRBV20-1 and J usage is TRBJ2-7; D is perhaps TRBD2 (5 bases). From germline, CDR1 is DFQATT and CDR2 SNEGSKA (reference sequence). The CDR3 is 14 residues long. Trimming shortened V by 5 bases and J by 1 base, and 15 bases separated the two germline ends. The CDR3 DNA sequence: TGCAGTGCTCCCTATGAGGGAAGATCCTACGAGCAGTACTTC. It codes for CSAPYEGRSYEQYF.

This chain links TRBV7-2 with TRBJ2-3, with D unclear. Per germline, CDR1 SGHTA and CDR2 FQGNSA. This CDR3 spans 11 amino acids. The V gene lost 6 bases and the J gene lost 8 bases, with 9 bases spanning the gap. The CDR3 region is CASSLTGTQYF. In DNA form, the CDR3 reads TGTGCCAGCAGTCTAACGGGTACGCAGTATTTT.

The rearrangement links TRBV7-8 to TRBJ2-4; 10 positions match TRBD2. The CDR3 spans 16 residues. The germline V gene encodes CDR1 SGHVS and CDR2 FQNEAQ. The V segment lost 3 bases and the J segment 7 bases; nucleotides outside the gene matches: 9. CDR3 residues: CASSFGLAEGRNIQYF. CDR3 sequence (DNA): TGTGCCAGCAGCTTCGGACTAGCGGAGGGAAGGAACATTCAGTACTTC.

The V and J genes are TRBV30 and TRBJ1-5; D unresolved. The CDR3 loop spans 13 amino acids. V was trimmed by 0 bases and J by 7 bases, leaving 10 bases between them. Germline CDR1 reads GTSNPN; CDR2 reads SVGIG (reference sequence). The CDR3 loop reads CAWSVRDRQPQHF. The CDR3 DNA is TGTGCCTGGAGTGTAAGGGATCGACAGCCCCAGCATTTT.

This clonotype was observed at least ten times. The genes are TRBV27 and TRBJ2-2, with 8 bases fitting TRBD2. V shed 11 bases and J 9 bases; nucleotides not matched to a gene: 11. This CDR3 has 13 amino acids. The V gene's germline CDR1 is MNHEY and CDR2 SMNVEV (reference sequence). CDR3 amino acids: CASSTGGRRELFF. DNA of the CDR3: TGTGCCTCCTCAACGGGGGGGCGCCGGGAGCTGTTTTTT.

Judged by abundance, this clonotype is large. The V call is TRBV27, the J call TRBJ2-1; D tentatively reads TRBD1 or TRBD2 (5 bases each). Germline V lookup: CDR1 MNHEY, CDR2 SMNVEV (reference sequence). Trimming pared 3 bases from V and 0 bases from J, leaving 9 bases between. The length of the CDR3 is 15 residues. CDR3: CASSFIGTSYNEQFF. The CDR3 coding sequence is TGTGCCAGCAGTTTTATCGGGACCTCCTACAATGAGCAGTTCTTC.

CDR3 in amino acids: CSVPQGNTGELFF. The CDR3 region has the DNA TGCAGCGTCCCCCAGGGGAACACCGGGGAGCTGTTTTTT. The chain links TRBV29-1 to TRBJ2-2, with a tentative D call TRBD1 (5 bases). The CDR3 contains 13 residues. V shed 6 bases and J shed 1 base, with 9 bases lying between them. Germline CDR1 and CDR2: SQVTM and ANQGSEA.

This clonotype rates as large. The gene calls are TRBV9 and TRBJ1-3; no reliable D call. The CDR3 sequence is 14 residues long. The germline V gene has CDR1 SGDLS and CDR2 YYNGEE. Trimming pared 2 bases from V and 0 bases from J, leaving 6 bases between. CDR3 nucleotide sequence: TGTGCCAGCAGCGTGACTGACTCTGGAAACACCATATATTTT. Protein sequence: CASSVTDSGNTIYF.

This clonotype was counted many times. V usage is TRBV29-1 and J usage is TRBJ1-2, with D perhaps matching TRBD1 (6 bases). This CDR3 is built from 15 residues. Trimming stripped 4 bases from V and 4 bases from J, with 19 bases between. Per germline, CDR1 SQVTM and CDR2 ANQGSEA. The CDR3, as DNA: TGCAGCGTTGTGGTCGAATGGGGGGCCAGCTATGGCTACACCTTC. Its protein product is CSVVVEWGASYGYTF.

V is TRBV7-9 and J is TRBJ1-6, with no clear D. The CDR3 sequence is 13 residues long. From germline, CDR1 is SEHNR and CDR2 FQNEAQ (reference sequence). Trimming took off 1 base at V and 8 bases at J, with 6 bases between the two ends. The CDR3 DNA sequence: TGTGCCAGCAGCTTAGTGGACTATTCACCCCTCCACTTT. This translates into CASSLVDYSPLHF.

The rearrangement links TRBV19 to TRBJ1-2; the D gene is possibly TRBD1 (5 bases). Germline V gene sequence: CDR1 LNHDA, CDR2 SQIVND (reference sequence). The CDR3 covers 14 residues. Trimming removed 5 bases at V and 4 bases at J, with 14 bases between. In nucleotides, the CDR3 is TGTGCCAGTAGTCAACAGGAGACCATCTATGGCTACACCTTC. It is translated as CASSQQETIYGYTF. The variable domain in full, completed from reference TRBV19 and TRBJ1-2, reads DGGITQSPKYLFRKEGQNVTLSCEQNLNHDAMYWYRQDPGQGLRLIYYSQIVNDFQKGDIAEGYSVSREKKESFPLTVTSAQKNPTAFYLCASSQQETIYGYTFGSGTRLTVV.

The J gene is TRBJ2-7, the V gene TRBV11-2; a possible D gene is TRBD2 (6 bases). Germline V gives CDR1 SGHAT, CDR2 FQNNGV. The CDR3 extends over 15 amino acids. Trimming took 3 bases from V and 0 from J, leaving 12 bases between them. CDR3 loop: CASSLAGPPSYEQYF. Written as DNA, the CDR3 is TGTGCCAGCAGCTTGGCGGGACCACCCTCCTACGAGCAGTACTTC.

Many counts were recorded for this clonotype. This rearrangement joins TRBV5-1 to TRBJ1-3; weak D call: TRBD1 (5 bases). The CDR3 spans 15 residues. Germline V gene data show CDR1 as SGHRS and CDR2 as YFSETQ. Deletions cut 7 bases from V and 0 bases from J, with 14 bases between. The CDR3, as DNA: TGCGCCAGCGGGCAGGGCTCCAGCTCTGGAAACACCATATATTTT. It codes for CASGQGSSSGNTIYF.

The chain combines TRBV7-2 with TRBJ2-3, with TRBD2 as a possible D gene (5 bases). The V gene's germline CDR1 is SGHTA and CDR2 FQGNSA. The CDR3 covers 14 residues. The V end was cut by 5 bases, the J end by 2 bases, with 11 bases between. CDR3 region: CASSRTGFTDTQYF. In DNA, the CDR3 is TGTGCCAGCAGCAGGACTGGGTTCACAGATACGCAGTATTTT.

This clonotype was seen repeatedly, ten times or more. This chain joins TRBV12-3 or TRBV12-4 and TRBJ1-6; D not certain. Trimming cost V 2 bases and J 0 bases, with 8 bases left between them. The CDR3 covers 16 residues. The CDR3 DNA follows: TGTGCCAGCAGTTTAATAGGGAGCTCCTATAATTCACCCCTCCACTTT. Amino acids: CASSLIGSSYNSPLHF.

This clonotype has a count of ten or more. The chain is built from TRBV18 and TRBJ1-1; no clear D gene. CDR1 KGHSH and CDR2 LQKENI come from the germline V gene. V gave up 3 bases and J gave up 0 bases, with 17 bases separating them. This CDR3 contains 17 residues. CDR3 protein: CASSPSRAPDMNTEAFF. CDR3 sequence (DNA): TGTGCCAGCTCACCCTCGAGGGCCCCTGACATGAACACTGAAGCTTTCTTT.

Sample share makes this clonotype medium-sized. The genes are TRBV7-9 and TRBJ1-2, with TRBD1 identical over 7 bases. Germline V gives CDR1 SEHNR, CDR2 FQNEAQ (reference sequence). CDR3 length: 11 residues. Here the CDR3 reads CAVRAGGSYTF. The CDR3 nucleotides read TGTGCGGTCCGGGCAGGGGGTAGCTACACCTTC. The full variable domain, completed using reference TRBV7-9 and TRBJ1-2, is DTGVSQNPRHKITKRGQNVTFRCDPISEHNRLYWYRQTLGQGPEFLTYFQNEAQLEKSRLLSDRFSAERPKGSFSTLEIQRTEQGDSAMYLCAVRAGGSYTFGSGTRLTVV.

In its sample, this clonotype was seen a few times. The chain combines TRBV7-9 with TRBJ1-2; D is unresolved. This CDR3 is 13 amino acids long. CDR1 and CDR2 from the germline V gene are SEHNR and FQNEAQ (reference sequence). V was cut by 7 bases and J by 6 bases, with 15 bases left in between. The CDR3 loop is CASTRSRSHGYTF. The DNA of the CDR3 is TGTGCCAGCACCAGATCTAGAAGCCATGGCTACACCTTC.

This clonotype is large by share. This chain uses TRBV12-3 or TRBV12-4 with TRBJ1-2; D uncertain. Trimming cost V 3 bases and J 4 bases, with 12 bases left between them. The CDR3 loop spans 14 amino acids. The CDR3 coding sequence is TGTGCCAGCAGTTTTAAGGAGAGCATCTATGGCTACACCTTC. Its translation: CASSFKESIYGYTF.

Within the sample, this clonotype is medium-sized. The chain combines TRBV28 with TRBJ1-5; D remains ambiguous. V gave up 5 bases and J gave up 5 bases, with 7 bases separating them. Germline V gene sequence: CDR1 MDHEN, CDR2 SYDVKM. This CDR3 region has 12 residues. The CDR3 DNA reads TGTGCCAGCAGTCCAAGGCATCAGCCCCAGCATTTT. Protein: CASSPRHQPQHF.

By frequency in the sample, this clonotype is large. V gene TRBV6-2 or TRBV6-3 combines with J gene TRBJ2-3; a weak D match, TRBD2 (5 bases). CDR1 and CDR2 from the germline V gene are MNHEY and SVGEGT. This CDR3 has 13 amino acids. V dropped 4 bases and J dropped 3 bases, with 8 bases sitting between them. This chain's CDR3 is CASSFEGTDTQYF. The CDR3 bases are TGTGCCAGCAGTTTCGAGGGTACAGATACGCAGTATTTT.

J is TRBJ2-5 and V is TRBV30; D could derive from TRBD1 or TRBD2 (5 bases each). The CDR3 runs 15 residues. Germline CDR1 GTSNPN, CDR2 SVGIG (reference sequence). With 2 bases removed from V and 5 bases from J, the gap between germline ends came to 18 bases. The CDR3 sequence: CAWSTTGTRTETQYF. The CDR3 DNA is TGTGCCTGGAGTACAACCGGGACCCGCACGGAGACCCAGTACTTC.

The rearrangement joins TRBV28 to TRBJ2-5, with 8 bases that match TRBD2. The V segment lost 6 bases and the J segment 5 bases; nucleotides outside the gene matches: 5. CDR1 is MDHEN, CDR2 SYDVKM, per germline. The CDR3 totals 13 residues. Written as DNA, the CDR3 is TGTGCCAGCAGCCTTAGCGGGGCCGAGACCCAGTACTTC. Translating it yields CASSLSGAETQYF.